The rows below give T cell receptor beta chains drawn from one sample of a study of T-cell memory formation after mild COVID-19. Each CDR3 protein gets one entry after TCRdb re-called the 5' RACE reads with MiXCR. The sample holds 250,000 to 400,000 distinct CDR3 sequences, approximately 15% seen once. Sequenced material: PBMCs or a T cell subset sorted from them (not recorded which). These receptors originate from a man between 18 and 35 years old who had mild COVID-19 (a few samples of this study predate the infection). Cell type and time point are not known. The CDR3 runs from the conserved cysteine through the conserved F or W. The order of the fields is V gene, clone size, D gene, J gene, CDR3 protein, CDR3 DNA. D genes are given only for firm matches. Size is stated for part of the rows, as once, few or many counts, or as a class when the clone is expanded.

TRBV29-1	-	-	TRBJ2-5	CSVSGETQYF	TGCAGCGTTTCGGGGGAGACCCAGTACTTC
TRBV9	few	TRBD1	TRBJ1-3	CASSVGQAGSSGNTIYF	TGTGCCAGCAGCGTGGGACAGGCGGGGAGCTCTGGAAACACCATATATTTT
TRBV7-2	few	-	TRBJ1-5	CASRAGAMWSQPQHF	TGTGCCAGCAGGGCAGGGGCGATGTGGTCACAGCCCCAGCATTTT
TRBV7-2	-	TRBD1	TRBJ1-1	CASRDRLNTEAFF	TGTGCCAGCAGGGACAGGTTGAACACTGAAGCTTTCTTT
TRBV19	few	-	TRBJ2-7	CASSMYGSLYEQYF	TGTGCCAGTAGTATGTACGGCAGCCTTTACGAGCAGTACTTC
TRBV20-1	-	-	TRBJ2-2	CSVLTNTGELFF	TGCAGTGTGCTAACGAACACCGGGGAGCTGTTTTTT
TRBV20-1	-	-	TRBJ1-2	CSAPPQARYGYTF	TGCAGTGCCCCCCCCCAGGCCCGCTATGGCTACACCTTC
TRBV27	-	TRBD2	TRBJ2-1	CASSLFNNLGGNEQFF	TGTGCCAGCAGTTTATTCAACAACTTGGGGGGGAATGAGCAGTTCTTC
TRBV30	-	TRBD1	TRBJ1-4	CAGKTGFDEKLFF	TGTGCCGGAAAGACAGGGTTTGATGAAAAACTGTTTTTT
TRBV5-1	many	TRBD2	TRBJ2-5	CASSLGTTLGETQYF	TGCGCCAGCAGCTTAGGGACTACCTTGGGTGAGACCCAGTACTTC
TRBV6-1	few	-	TRBJ2-7	CASRQEYEQYF	TGTGCCAGCAGACAAGAGTACGAGCAGTACTTC
TRBV12-3/TRBV12-4	-	-	TRBJ2-1	CACRQRIYNEQFF	TGTGCCTGCCGACAGCGAATTTACAATGAGCAGTTCTTC
TRBV7-2	few	-	TRBJ2-2	CASSSSPGRANTGELFF	TGTGCCAGCAGCTCCAGTCCGGGGCGGGCGAACACCGGGGAGCTGTTTTTT
TRBV3-1	-	TRBD2	TRBJ2-1	CASSLGTNSGGEQFF	TGTGCCAGCAGCCTAGGAACCAATAGCGGGGGGGAGCAGTTCTTC
TRBV6-6	few	-	TRBJ2-1	CASSYSRLLGHRGGDEQFF	TGTGCCAGCAGTTACTCGAGGTTGCTAGGGCACAGGGGAGGGGATGAGCAGTTCTTC
TRBV20-1	many	TRBD2	TRBJ2-5	CSASKGGSSQETQYF	TGCAGTGCTAGTAAGGGCGGGAGCTCTCAAGAGACCCAGTACTTC
TRBV6-5	-	TRBD1	TRBJ1-1	CASSRETGGTNTEAFF	TGTGCCAGCAGTAGAGAGACAGGGGGAACTAACACTGAAGCTTTCTTT
TRBV9	-	-	TRBJ1-1	CASSGSQGFGTEAFF	TGTGCCAGCAGCGGATCCCAGGGTTTCGGCACTGAAGCTTTCTTT
TRBV4-1	-	-	TRBJ1-6	CASSPIGREANSPLHF	TGCGCCAGCAGCCCCATTGGGAGGGAGGCTAATTCACCCCTCCACTTT
TRBV5-6	few	-	TRBJ1-4	CASSLEPKEKLFF	TGTGCCAGCAGCTTGGAACCCAAAGAAAAACTGTTTTTT
TRBV7-3	few	TRBD2	TRBJ2-1	CATGLAGVNEQFF	TGTGCCACCGGACTAGCGGGGGTCAATGAGCAGTTCTTC
TRBV4-2	once	-	TRBJ2-5	CASSQVGVSVETQYF	TGTGCCAGCAGCCAAGTCGGGGTTAGCGTGGAGACCCAGTACTTC
TRBV29-1	-	TRBD2	TRBJ2-7	CSVEEPLAGGREQYF	TGCAGCGTTGAAGAGCCCCTAGCGGGGGGGCGCGAGCAGTACTTC
TRBV4-3	-	TRBD2	TRBJ2-5	CASSQDHQRGTYQETQYF	TGCGCCAGCAGCCAAGATCACCAGCGGGGGACATACCAAGAGACCCAGTACTTC
TRBV7-2	-	TRBD2	TRBJ2-5	CASSFGLAGIETQYF	TGTGCCAGCAGCTTCGGACTAGCGGGGATAGAGACCCAGTACTTC
TRBV24-1	-	-	TRBJ1-1	CATSERGNTEAFF	TGTGCCACCAGTGAACGAGGGAACACTGAAGCTTTCTTT
TRBV5-1	-	-	TRBJ2-7	CASSWDYSYEQYF	TGCGCCAGCAGCTGGGATTACTCCTACGAGCAGTACTTC
TRBV3-1	-	-	TRBJ1-2	CASSQDTTGINYGYTF	TGTGCCAGCAGCCAAGACACCACAGGGATAAACTATGGCTACACCTTC
TRBV28	few	TRBD1	TRBJ1-6	CASSGQGMAPLHF	TGTGCCAGCAGTGGACAGGGAATGGCACCCCTCCACTTT
TRBV4-1	many	-	TRBJ2-4	CASSQDPGVIDIQYF	TGCGCCAGCAGCCAAGATCCGGGGGTGATAGACATTCAGTACTTC
TRBV5-1	few	-	TRBJ2-7	CASDRRPHSYEQYF	TGCGCCAGTGACAGGAGACCCCACTCCTACGAGCAGTACTTC
TRBV20-1	few	-	TRBJ2-1	CSARTTRWRGNEQFF	TGCAGTGCGAGAACCACTCGGTGGCGCGGGAATGAGCAGTTCTTC
TRBV5-1	many	-	TRBJ2-1	CASSLALDPYNEQFF	TGCGCCAGCAGCTTGGCTCTAGATCCCTACAATGAGCAGTTCTTC
TRBV20-1	-	-	TRBJ1-5	CSAPNRQGSQPQHF	TGCAGTGCTCCCAACCGGCAGGGTAGTCAGCCCCAGCATTTT
TRBV12-3/TRBV12-4	few	-	TRBJ2-3	CASSPGGIVTDTQYF	TGTGCCAGCAGTCCGGGTGGAATTGTCACAGATACGCAGTATTTT